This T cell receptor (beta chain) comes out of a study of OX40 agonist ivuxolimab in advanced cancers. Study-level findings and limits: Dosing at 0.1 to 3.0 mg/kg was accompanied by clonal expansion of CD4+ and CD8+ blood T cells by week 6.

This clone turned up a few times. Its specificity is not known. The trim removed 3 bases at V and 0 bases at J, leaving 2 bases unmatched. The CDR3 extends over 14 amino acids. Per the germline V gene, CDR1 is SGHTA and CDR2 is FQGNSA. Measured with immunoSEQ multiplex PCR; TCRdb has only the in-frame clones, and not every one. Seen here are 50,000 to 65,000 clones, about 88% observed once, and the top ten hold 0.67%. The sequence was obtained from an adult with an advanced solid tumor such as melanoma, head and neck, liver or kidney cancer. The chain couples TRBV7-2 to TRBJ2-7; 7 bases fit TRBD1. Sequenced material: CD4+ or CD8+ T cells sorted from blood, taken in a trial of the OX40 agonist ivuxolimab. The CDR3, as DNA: TGTGCCAGCAGCTTTGGACAGGACTCCTACGAGCAGTACTTC. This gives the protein CASSFGQDSYEQYF. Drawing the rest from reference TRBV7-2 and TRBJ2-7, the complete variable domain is GAGVSQSPSNKVTEKGKDVELRCDPISGHTALYWYRQSLGQGLEFLIYFQGNSAPDKSGLPSDRFSAERTGGSVSTLTIQRTQQEDSAVYLCASSFGQDSYEQYFGPGTRLTVT.